This T cell receptor beta chain is drawn from a study of metastatic and nonmetastatic thyroid tumors. The CDR3 has 13 amino acids. V gave up 5 bases and J gave up 1 base; unmatched junction bases: 3. Germline CDR1 GTSNPN, CDR2 SVGIG (reference sequence). Nobody among the patients had been given any treatment before thyroid surgery. TCRdb reassembled clones from the PCR reads with MiXCR. In the table there are over 25,000 clones, approximately 16% of which are singletons. This clone was picked up many times. This clonotype was sampled from a female donor with papillary thyroid cancer or a benign thyroid nodule (not recorded which). Some clones in this sample may be carry-over from other donors' samples. The sample consisted of blood. V and J are TRBV30 and TRBJ2-3; 7 bases line up with TRBD2. The CDR3 DNA follows: TGTGCCTGGGCTAGCGGCCGCACAGATACGCAGTATTTT. This codes for CAWASGRTDTQYF.